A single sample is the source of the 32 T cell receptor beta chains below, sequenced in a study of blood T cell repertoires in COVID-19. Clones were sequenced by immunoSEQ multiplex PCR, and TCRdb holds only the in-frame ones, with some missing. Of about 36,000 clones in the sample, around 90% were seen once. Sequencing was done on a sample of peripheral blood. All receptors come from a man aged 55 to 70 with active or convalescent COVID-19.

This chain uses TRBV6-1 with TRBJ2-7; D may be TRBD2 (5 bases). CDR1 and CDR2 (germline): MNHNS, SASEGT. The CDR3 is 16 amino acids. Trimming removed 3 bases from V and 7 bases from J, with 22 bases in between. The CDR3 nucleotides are TGTGCCAGCAGTGAGAGGGCTGGCGGGTTATCGGGAGAGCAGTACTTC. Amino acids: CASSERAGGLSGEQYF.

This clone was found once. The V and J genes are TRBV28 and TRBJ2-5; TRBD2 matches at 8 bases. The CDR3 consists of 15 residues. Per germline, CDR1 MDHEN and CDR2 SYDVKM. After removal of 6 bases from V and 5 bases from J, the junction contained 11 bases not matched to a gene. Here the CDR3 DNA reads TGTGCCAGCAGCCACGGGACTAGATTATTGGAGACCCAGTACTTC. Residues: CASSHGTRLLETQYF. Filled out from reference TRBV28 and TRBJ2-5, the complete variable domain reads DVKVTQSSRYLVKRTGEKVFLECVQDMDHENMFWYRQDPGLGLRLIYFSYDVKMKEKGDIPEGYSVSREKKERFSLILESASTNQTSMYLCASSHGTRLLETQYFGPGTRLLVL.

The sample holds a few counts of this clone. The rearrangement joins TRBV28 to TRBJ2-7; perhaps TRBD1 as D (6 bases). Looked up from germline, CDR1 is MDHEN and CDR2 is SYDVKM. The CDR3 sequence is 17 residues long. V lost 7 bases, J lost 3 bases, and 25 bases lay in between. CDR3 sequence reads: CASNAMDLTGLHYEQYF. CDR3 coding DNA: TGTGCCAGCAACGCAATGGACCTTACAGGGCTGCACTACGAGCAGTACTTC. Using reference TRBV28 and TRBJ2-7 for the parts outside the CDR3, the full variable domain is DVKVTQSSRYLVKRTGEKVFLECVQDMDHENMFWYRQDPGLGLRLIYFSYDVKMKEKGDIPEGYSVSREKKERFSLILESASTNQTSMYLCASNAMDLTGLHYEQYFGPGTRLTVT.

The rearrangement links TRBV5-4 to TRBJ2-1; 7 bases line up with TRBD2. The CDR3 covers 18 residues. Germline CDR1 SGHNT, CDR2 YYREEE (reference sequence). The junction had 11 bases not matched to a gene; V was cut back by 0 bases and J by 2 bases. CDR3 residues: CASSLASGGTGAYNEQFF. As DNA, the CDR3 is TGTGCCAGCAGCTTGGCTTCGGGGGGAACAGGTGCCTACAATGAGCAGTTCTTC. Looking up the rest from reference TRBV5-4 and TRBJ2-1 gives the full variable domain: ETGVTQSPTHLIKTRGQQVTLRCSSQSGHNTVSWYQQALGQGPQFIFQYYREEENGRGNFPPRFSGLQFPNYSSELNVNALELDDSALYLCASSLASGGTGAYNEQFFGPGTRLTVL.

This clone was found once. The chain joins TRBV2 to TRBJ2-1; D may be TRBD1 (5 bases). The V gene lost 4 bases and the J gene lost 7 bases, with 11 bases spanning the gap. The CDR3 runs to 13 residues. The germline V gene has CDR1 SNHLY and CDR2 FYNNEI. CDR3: CASSGSGFNEQFF. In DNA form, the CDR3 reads TGTGCCAGCAGTGGATCAGGGTTTAATGAGCAGTTCTTC.

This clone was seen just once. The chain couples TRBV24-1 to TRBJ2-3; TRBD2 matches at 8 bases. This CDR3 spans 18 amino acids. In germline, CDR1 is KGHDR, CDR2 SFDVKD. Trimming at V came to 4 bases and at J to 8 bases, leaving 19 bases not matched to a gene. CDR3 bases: TGTGCCACCAGTGAACGACCGGGACTAGTGGGGATCTGGGGTACGCAGTATTTT. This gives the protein CATSERPGLVGIWGTQYF.

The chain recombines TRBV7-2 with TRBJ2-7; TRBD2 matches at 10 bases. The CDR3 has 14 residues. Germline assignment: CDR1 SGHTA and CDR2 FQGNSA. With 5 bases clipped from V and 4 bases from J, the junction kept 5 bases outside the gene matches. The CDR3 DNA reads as TGTGCCAGCAGCCCTAGCGGGAGTTTGTACGAGCAGTACTTC. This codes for CASSPSGSLYEQYF.

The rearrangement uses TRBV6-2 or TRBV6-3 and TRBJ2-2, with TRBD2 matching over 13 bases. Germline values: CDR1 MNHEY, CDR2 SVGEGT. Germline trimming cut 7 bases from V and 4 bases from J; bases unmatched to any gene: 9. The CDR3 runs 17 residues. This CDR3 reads CASIPRTSGSGTGELFF. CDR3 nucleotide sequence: TGTGCCAGCATCCCTAGGACTAGCGGGAGTGGCACCGGGGAGCTGTTTTTT.

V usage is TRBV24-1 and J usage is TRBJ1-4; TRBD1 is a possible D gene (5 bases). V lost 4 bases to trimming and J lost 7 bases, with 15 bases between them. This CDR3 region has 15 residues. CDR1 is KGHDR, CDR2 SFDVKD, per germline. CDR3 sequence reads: CATSDPARGSEKLFF. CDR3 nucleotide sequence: TGTGCCACCAGTGACCCTGCCCGGGGGAGTGAAAAACTGTTTTTT.

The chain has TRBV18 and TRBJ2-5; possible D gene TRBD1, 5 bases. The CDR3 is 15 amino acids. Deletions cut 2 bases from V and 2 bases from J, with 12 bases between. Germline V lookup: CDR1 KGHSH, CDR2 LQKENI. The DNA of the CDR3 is TGTGCCAGCTCACCAAGGGGCACACCTCAAGAGACCCAGTACTTC. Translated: CASSPRGTPQETQYF.

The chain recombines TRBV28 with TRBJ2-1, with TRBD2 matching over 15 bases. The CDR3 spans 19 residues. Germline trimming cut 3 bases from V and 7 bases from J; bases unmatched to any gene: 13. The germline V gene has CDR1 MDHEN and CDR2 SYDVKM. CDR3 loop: CASSLKGLAGGTGRNEQFF. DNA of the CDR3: TGTGCCAGCAGTTTGAAGGGACTAGCGGGAGGCACAGGGAGGAATGAGCAGTTCTTC.

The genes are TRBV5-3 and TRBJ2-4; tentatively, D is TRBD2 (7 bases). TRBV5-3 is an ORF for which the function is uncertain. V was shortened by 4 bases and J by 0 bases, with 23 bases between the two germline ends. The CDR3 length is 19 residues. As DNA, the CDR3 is TGTGCCAGAAGCCCGACTAGCCTACGAGGGGGTTTAGCCAAAAACATTCAGTACTTC. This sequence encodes CARSPTSLRGGLAKNIQYF.

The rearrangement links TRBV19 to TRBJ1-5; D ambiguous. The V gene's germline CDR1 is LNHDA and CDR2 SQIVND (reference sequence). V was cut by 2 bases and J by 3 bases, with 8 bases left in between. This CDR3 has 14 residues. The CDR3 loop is CASSIRGLNQPQHF. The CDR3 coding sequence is TGTGCCAGTAGTATACGAGGGCTCAATCAGCCCCAGCATTTT. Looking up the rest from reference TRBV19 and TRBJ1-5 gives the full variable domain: DGGITQSPKYLFRKEGQNVTLSCEQNLNHDAMYWYRQDPGQGLRLIYYSQIVNDFQKGDIAEGYSVSREKKESFPLTVTSAQKNPTAFYLCASSIRGLNQPQHFGDGTRLSIL.

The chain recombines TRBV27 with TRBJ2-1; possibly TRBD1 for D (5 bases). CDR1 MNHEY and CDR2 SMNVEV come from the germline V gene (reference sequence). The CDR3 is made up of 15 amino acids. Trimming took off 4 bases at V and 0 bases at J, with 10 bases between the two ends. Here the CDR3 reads CASSWGGYSYNEQFF. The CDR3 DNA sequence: TGTGCCAGCAGTTGGGGCGGCTACTCCTACAATGAGCAGTTCTTC.

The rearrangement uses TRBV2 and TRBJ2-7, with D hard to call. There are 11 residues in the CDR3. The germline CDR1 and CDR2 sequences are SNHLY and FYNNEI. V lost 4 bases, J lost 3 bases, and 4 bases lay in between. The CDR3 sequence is CASSGYYEQYF. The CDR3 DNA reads TGTGCCAGCAGTGGCTACTACGAGCAGTACTTC.

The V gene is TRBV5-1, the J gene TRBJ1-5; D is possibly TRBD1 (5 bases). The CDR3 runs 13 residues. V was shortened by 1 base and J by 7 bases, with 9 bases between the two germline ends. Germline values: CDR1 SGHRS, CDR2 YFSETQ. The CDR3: CASSLTSGQPQHF. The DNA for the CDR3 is TGCGCCAGCAGCTTGACCTCAGGGCAGCCCCAGCATTTT.

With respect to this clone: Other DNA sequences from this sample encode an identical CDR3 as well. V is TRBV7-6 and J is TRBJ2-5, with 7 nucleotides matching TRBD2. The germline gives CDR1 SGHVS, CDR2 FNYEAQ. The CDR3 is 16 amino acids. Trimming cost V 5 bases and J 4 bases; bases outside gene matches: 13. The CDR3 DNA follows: TGTGCCAGCAGCAACAATATGGCTAGCGGTAGAGAGACCCAGTACTTC. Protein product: CASSNNMASGRETQYF. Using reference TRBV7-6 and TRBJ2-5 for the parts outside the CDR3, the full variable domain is GAGVSQSPRYKVTKRGQDVALRCDPISGHVSLYWYRQALGQGPEFLTYFNYEAQQDKSGLPNDRFSAERPEGSISTLTIQRTEQRDSAMYRCASSNNMASGRETQYFGPGTRLLVL.

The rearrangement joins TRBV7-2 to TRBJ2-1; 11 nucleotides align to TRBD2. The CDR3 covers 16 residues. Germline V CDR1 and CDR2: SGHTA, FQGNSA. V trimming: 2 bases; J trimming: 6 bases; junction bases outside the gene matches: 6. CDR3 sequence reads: CASSLLLAGEGNEQFF. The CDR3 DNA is TGTGCCAGCAGCTTATTACTAGCGGGAGAGGGCAATGAGCAGTTCTTC.

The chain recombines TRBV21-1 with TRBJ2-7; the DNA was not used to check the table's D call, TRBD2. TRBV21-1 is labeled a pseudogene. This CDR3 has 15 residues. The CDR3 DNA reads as TGTGCCAGCAGCAAACGGAGCGGAATATCCTACGAGCAGTACTTC. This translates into CASSKRSGISYEQYF.

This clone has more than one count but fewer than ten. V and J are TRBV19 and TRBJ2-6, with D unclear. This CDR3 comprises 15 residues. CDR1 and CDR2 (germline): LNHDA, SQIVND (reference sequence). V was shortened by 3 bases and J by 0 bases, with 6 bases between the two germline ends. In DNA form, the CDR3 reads TGTGCCAGTAGTATCCCTAGCTCTGGGGCCAACGTCCTGACTTTC. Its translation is CASSIPSSGANVLTF.

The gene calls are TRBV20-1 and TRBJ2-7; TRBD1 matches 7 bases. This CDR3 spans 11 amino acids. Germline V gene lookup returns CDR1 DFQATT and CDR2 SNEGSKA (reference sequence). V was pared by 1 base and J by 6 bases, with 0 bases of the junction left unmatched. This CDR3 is CSARGQGEQYF. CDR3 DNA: TGCAGTGCTAGAGGACAGGGCGAGCAGTACTTC.

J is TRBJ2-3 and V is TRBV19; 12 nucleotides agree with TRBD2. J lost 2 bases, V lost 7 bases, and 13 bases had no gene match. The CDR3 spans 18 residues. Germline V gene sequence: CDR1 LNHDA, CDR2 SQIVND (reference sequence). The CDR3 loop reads CASMQTSGRGWDTDTQYF. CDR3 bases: TGTGCCAGTATGCAGACTAGCGGGAGAGGATGGGACACAGATACGCAGTATTTT. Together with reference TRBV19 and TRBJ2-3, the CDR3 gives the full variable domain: DGGITQSPKYLFRKEGQNVTLSCEQNLNHDAMYWYRQDPGQGLRLIYYSQIVNDFQKGDIAEGYSVSREKKESFPLTVTSAQKNPTAFYLCASMQTSGRGWDTDTQYFGPGTRLTVL.

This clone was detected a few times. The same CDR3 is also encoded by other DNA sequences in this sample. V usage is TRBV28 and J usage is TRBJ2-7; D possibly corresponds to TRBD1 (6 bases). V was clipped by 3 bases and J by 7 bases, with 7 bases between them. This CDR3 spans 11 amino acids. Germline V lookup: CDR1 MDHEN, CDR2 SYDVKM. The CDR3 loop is CASSLRGEQYF. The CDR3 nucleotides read TGTGCCAGCAGTTTGAGGGGGGAGCAGTACTTC.

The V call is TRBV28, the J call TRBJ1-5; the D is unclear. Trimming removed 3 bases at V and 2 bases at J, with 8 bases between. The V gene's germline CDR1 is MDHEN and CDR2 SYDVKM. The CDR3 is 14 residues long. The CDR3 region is CASSFLTGNQPQHF. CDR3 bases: TGTGCCAGCAGTTTTTTAACAGGCAATCAGCCCCAGCATTTT.

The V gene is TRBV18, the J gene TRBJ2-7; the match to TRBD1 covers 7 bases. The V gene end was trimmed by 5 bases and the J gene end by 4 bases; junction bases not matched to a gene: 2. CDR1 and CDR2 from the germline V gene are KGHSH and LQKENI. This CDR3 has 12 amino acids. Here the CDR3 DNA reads TGTGCCAGCTCAGCGGACAGGTACGAGCAGTACTTC. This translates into CASSADRYEQYF.

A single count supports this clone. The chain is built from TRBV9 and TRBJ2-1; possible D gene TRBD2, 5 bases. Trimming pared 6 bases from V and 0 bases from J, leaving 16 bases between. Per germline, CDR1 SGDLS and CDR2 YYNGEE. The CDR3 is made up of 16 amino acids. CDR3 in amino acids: CASTPSGYSSYNEQFF. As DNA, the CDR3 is TGTGCCAGCACCCCCTCGGGGTACAGCTCCTACAATGAGCAGTTCTTC.

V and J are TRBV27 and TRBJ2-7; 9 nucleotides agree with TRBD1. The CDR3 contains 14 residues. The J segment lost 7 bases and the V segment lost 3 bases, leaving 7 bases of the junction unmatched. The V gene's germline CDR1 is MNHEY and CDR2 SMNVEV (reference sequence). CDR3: CASSFIGQGSEQYF. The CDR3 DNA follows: TGTGCCAGCAGTTTCATAGGACAGGGGAGTGAGCAGTACTTC.

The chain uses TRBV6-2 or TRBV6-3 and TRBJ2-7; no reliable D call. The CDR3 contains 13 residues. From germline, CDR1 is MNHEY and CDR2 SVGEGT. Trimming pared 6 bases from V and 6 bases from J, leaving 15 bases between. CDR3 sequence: CASSLQPPGEQYF. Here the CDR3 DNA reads TGTGCCAGCAGCCTCCAACCCCCCGGCGAGCAGTACTTC.

The CDR3 region has the DNA TGCGCCAGCAGCTTGGAGCCACTCTTCGGGCAGTTCTTC. Protein product: CASSLEPLFGQFF. The chain is built from TRBV5-1 and TRBJ2-1; D is undetermined. Trimming pared 0 bases from V and 12 bases from J, leaving 13 bases between. This CDR3 is built from 13 residues. Germline-derived CDR1 and CDR2 are SGHRS and YFSETQ.

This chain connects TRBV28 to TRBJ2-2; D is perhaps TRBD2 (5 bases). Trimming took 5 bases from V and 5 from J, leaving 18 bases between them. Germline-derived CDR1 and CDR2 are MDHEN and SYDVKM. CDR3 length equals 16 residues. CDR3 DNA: TGTGCCAGCAGTCCCGCCCAAACTAGTTCGACCGGGGAGCTGTTTTTT. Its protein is CASSPAQTSSTGELFF.

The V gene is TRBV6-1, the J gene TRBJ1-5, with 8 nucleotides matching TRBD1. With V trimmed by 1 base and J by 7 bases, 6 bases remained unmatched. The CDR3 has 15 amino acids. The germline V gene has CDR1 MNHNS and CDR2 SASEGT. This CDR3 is CASSEVGAGGQPQHF. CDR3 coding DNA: TGTGCCAGCAGTGAAGTAGGGGCAGGGGGCCAGCCCCAGCATTTT.

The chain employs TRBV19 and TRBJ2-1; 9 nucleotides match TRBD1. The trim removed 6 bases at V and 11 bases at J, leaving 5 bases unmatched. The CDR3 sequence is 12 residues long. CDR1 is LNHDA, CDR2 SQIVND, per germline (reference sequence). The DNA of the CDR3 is TGTGCCAGTAGCCCGGACAGGGGAAAGCAGTTCTTC. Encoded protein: CASSPDRGKQFF.